A selection of T cell receptor beta chains follows, all from one sample in a study of cytomegalovirus exposure and HLA in healthy donors. Data came from immunoSEQ multiplex PCR; TCRdb stores just in-frame clones and leaves some out. This sample carries some 89,000 clones, under 85% of them seen once, and the ten largest clones take roughly 3.9%. Material for sequencing was PBMCs. Every receptor here comes from a woman aged 40 to 55 in good health and CMV-seropositive. CDR3s include the opening cysteine and the closing phenylalanine or tryptophan. Each record gives: D gene, J gene, clone size, V gene, CDR3 DNA, CDR3 protein. The D gene is left open where the match is weak. For some rows the clone size is stated as once, few or many, or as a class when expanded; others skip it.

TRBD2 | TRBJ2-3 | - | TRBV13 | TGTGCCAGCAGCTTATGGGGACTAGCGGGAGGACTAGACACAGATACGCAGTATTTT | CASSLWGLAGGLDTDTQYF
TRBD1 | TRBJ2-7 | - | TRBV5-6 | TGTGCCAGCAGCAACCCCGGGACAGGGAGGGCCTACGAGCAGTACTTC | CASSNPGTGRAYEQYF
- | TRBJ2-3 | - | TRBV5-1 | TGCGCCAGCAGCTTGGAGAGGGGCACAGATACGCAGTATTTT | CASSLERGTDTQYF
TRBD2 | TRBJ2-5 | once | TRBV18 | TGTGCCAGCTCACCACTTCTAGGTAGCGGGACGGGAGAGACCCAGTACTTC | CASSPLLGSGTGETQYF
- | TRBJ1-5 | - | TRBV27 | TGTGCCAGCAGGCCACAGGGTTATCAGCCCCAGCATTTT | CASRPQGYQPQHF
- | TRBJ1-5 | - | TRBV19 | TGTGCCAGTAGTATACAGGGCCAGGGGCCCCAGCATTTT | CASSIQGQGPQHF
TRBD2 | TRBJ2-3 | - | TRBV5-1 | TGCGCCAGCAGCTCCCTTGGGGCTAGCGGGCCCGGAACTAGCACAGATACGCAGTATTTT | CASSSLGASGPGTSTDTQYF
TRBD1 | TRBJ1-1 | once | TRBV5-1 | TGCGCCAGCAGATTCGTGACAGGGGAAACTGAAGCTTTCTTT | CASRFVTGETEAFF
- | TRBJ2-5 | - | TRBV27 | TGTGCCAGCAGGCCGCAGGGTGGGGGGCAAGAGACCCAGTACTTC | CASRPQGGGQETQYF
- | TRBJ2-1 | few | TRBV5-1 | TGCGCCAGCAGCTTGGACAGTCGCTCCTACAATGAGCAGTTCTTC | CASSLDSRSYNEQFF
- | TRBJ1-1 | - | TRBV2 | TGTGCCAGCAGTCCACAGGGTTTCATGAACACTGAAGCTTTCTTT | CASSPQGFMNTEAFF
- | TRBJ2-3 | - | TRBV5-1 | TGCGCCAGCAGCTTGGCGTTACAATGGACAGTCACAGATACGCAGTATTTT | CASSLALQWTVTDTQYF
TRBD2 | TRBJ2-3 | - | TRBV6-5 | TGTGCCAGCAGGTCAAGCGGGAGGGCGGGTACGCAGTATTTT | CASRSSGRAGTQYF
TRBD1 | TRBJ2-3 | - | TRBV6-5 | TGTGCCAGCAGTTACTCCGTGGACAGGGGCACAGATACGCAGTATTTT | CASSYSVDRGTDTQYF
TRBD1 | TRBJ1-5 | - | TRBV5-8 | TGTGCCAGCAGCTCCTACCGACAGGGGGATCAGCCCCAGCATTTT | CASSSYRQGDQPQHF
TRBD1 | TRBJ2-7 | - | TRBV15 | TGTGCCACCAGCCCCTCGACAGGGAGAAGACACGAGCAGTACTTC | CATSPSTGRRHEQYF
TRBD1 | TRBJ1-1 | - | TRBV6-5 | TGTGCCAGCATAAACAGGGGGATAGGCACTGAAGCTTTCTTT | CASINRGIGTEAFF
- | TRBJ1-6 | - | TRBV5-1 | TGCGCCAGCAGCTTGAGGTTCGGACAGACTAATTCACCCCTCCACTTT | CASSLRFGQTNSPLHF
TRBD1 | TRBJ1-2 | - | TRBV6-1 | TGTGCCAGCGGGGACAGGGGGTTCTATGGCTACACCTTC | CASGDRGFYGYTF
TRBD1 | TRBJ2-5 | - | TRBV7-2 | TGTGCCAGCAGCCTAAGGACAGGGCTTCTTGGAGAGACCCAGTACTTC | CASSLRTGLLGETQYF
- | TRBJ2-3 | few | TRBV18 | TGTGCCAGCTCACCATCCTTAACAGATACGCAGTATTTT | CASSPSLTDTQYF
- | TRBJ2-5 | - | TRBV5-1 | TGCGCCAGCAGCTTGGCCAACTCCTTTTTGGAGACCCAGTACTTC | CASSLANSFLETQYF
- | TRBJ1-1 | - | TRBV6-5 | TGTGCCAGCAGATCCGGAACAGGGAAAGCTTTCTTT | CASRSGTGKAFF
- | TRBJ2-6 | - | TRBV9 | TGTGCCAGCAGCGTAGTGGCAGGAACCGGGGCCAACGTCCTGACTTTC | CASSVVAGTGANVLTF
TRBD2 | TRBJ2-7 | - | TRBV28 | TGTGCCAGCAGTCTGAGACTAGCGGGACCCCTGGGGGAGCAGTACTTC | CASSLRLAGPLGEQYF
- | TRBJ2-1 | few | TRBV4-1 | TGCGCCAGCAGCCAAGGAGTGACAGGTCCCTACAATGAGCAGTTCTTC | CASSQGVTGPYNEQFF
- | TRBJ2-7 | - | TRBV19 | TGTGCCAGTAGTCTCCCTGGCACCTACGAGCAGTACTTC | CASSLPGTYEQYF
- | TRBJ1-5 | - | TRBV28 | TGTGCCAGCAGCCGGGGGGCAGGCAATCAGCCCCAGCATTTT | CASSRGAGNQPQHF
TRBD2 | TRBJ2-2 | - | TRBV10-3 | TGTGCCATCAGTGAGTCGAATGGGACTAGCGGGGAGCGCACCGGGGAGCTGTTTTTT | CAISESNGTSGERTGELFF
- | TRBJ1-2 | - | TRBV5-6 | TGTGCCAGCAGCCAATCGAGCAGATGGGAGGGCTACACCTTC | CASSQSSRWEGYTF
- | TRBJ2-7 | - | TRBV19 | TGTGCCAGCAGCTCGACCGGGAGCTCCTACGAGCAGTACTTC | CASSSTGSSYEQYF
- | TRBJ2-2 | - | TRBV13 | TGTGCCAGCAGTCAGTTCGGCCCTCAGGACGGGGAGCTGTTTTTT | CASSQFGPQDGELFF
TRBD1 | TRBJ2-7 | - | TRBV6-5 | TGTGCCAGCAGTTACTCGGGACAGCTGTCCTACGAGCAGTACTTC | CASSYSGQLSYEQYF
- | TRBJ2-5 | - | TRBV9 | TGTGCCAGCAGCGTATTAACCCCGCGAAGAGAGACCCAGTACTTC | CASSVLTPRRETQYF
- | TRBJ2-7 | few | TRBV11-2 | TGTGCCAGCAGCTTAGATCGGGCAGGAGGGGTCTATGAGCAGTACTTC | CASSLDRAGGVYEQYF
- | TRBJ2-1 | - | TRBV15 | TGTGCCACCAGCAGAGGCGGTCTAGAGAAGAAAAATGAGCAGTTCTTC | CATSRGGLEKKNEQFF
- | TRBJ2-7 | - | TRBV28 | TGTGCCAGCAGTTTAAAGACACAGGGCCCCCTCGAGCAGTACTTC | CASSLKTQGPLEQYF
TRBD2 | TRBJ2-3 | - | TRBV11-2 | TGTGCCAGCAGCCCATGGACTAGCGGCACAGATACGCAGTATTTT | CASSPWTSGTDTQYF
- | TRBJ2-3 | - | TRBV6-1 | TGTGCCAGCCGCCGGGACAACACAGATACGCAGTATTTT | CASRRDNTDTQYF
TRBD2 | TRBJ2-7 | - | TRBV2 | TGTGCCAGCAGTGAAAGGGGGAAAGCGGGACTAGCGGCCTACGAGCAGTACTTC | CASSERGKAGLAAYEQYF
TRBD2 | TRBJ2-7 | - | TRBV30 | TGTGCCTGGGGGACTAGTCTCTACGAGCAGTACTTC | CAWGTSLYEQYF
- | TRBJ2-5 | few | TRBV6-6 | TGTGCCAGCGGAGTCACCCGGGAGACCCAGTACTTC | CASGVTRETQYF
TRBD1 | TRBJ1-2 | - | TRBV19 | TGTGCCAGTAGTATTACTTACACAGGGGGAGGCAATGGCTACACCTTC | CASSITYTGGGNGYTF
- | TRBJ1-3 | once | TRBV15 | TGTGCCACCAGCAGTGACTACTCCTCTGGAAACACCATATATTTT | CATSSDYSSGNTIYF
- | TRBJ1-1 | - | TRBV18 | TGTGCCAGCTCACCATTAGGGGGTTTATCAGAAGCTTTCTTT | CASSPLGGLSEAFF
TRBD1 | TRBJ1-4 | - | TRBV5-6 | TGTGCCAGCAGCCTGACAGGGGGAAATGAAAAACTGTTTTTT | CASSLTGGNEKLFF
- | TRBJ1-4 | few | TRBV7-8 | TGTGCCAGCAGCGCCCCCTGGGGAGCAACTAATGAAAAACTGTTTTTT | CASSAPWGATNEKLFF
TRBD2 | TRBJ2-1 | once | TRBV2 | TGTGCCAGCCCCCGGGGGGGGAATGAGCAGTTCTTC | CASPRGGNEQFF